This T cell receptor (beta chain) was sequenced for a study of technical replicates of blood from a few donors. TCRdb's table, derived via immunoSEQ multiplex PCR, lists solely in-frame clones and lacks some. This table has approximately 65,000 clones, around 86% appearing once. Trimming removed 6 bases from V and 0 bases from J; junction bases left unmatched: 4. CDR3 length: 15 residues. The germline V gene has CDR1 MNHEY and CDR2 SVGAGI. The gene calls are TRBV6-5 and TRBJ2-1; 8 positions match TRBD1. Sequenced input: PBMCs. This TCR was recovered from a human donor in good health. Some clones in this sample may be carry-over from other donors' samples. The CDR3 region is CASRWTGSSYNEQFF. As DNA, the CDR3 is TGTGCCAGCAGATGGACAGGGAGCTCCTACAATGAGCAGTTCTTC.